This T cell receptor beta chain was obtained from a study of cytomegalovirus exposure and HLA in healthy donors. Findings and caveats of the study: Later analysis demonstrated an association between a missense DCLRE1C variant and TCR beta V- and J-gene trimming.

The CDR3 covers 17 residues. Germline CDR1 and CDR2: SGHRS and YFSETQ. J gave up 0 bases and V 0 bases, and 4 bases lay outside the gene matches. As concerns this clone: Its cognate antigen is unknown.

Primers: 60 Vbeta forward and 13 Jbeta reverse. Sequencing used immunoSEQ multiplex PCR; TCRdb keeps in-frame clones, though not all of them. The sample shows 150,000 to 200,000 clones, almost 80% of them seen only once. This receptor was identified in a man aged 35-49 years in good health and CMV-seropositive. Sequenced: PBMCs. The chain combines TRBV5-1 with TRBJ2-1; TRBD2 aligns across 9 bases. The DNA of the CDR3 is TGCGCCAGCAGCTTGGTGACTAGCGGCAGCTCCTACAATGAGCAGTTCTTC. It yields the protein CASSLVTSGSSYNEQFF.